The clone carrying this T cell receptor beta chain was counted at least ten times. What it recognizes is unknown. The read is 3 residues too short to cover the CDR3 end, so that end is filled in from the germline J gene. This specimen comes from a study of T cell clonality in common variable immunodeficiency. Notes on the study in general: Shared TCRbeta clones were fewer between CVID subjects than controls. CVID patient heterogeneity limited repertoire-clinical complication correlations. Compared with healthy controls, CVID subjects showed increased TCRbeta clonality, mostly in about a third.

Patients and controls were mostly of Caucasian heritage. J was trimmed by 5 bases and V by 2 bases; bases with no gene match: 9. The CDR3 covers 16 residues. Germline V gives CDR1 GTSNPN, CDR2 SVGIG (reference sequence). The repertoire was sequenced with immunoSEQ multiplex PCR; TCRdb's copy has only in-frame clones and lacks some. The sample shows around 50,000 clones, none of them appearing just once. This TCR was recovered from a person aged 18 to 75 in good health. The source material was peripheral blood mononuclear cells. V gene TRBV30 combines with J gene TRBJ2-5; 12 bases line up with TRBD2. The CDR3 DNA, read in part, is TGTGCCTGGAGTTCTAGCGGGAGGGCGAAGTGGGAGACC. It codes for CAWSSSGRAKWET. Given in full, the CDR3 is CAWSSSGRAKWETQYF.